Listed below are T cell receptor beta chains from one sample, sequenced in a study of breast tumors, draining lymph nodes, adjacent tissues. MiXCR, run by TCRdb on the multiplex PCR reads, gives a single entry per CDR3 protein. Of 20,000 to 30,000 distinct CDR3 sequences in the sample, about 24% were seen once. The sample taken for sequencing was breast tumor tissue. These receptors originate from a female donor with breast cancer. Some clones in this sample may be carry-over from other donors' samples. CDR3s include the opening cysteine and the closing phenylalanine or tryptophan. D genes are given only for firm matches. Not all rows give a size; the values are once, few, many and, for expanded clones, a class.

TGTGCCAGCAGTCCAAGGACAGGGTTACGGTCCAATGAGCAGTTCTTC,CASSPRTGLRSNEQFF,TRBD1,many,TRBJ2-1,TRBV12-3/TRBV12-4
TGTGCCAGCAGTTTCTCCGGAGTGCGGGGCTACACCTTC,CASSFSGVRGYTF,-,many,TRBJ1-2,TRBV12-3/TRBV12-4
TGCAGTGCTGATCCGATAGCGGTGGGAGATATGCCAGATACGCAGTATTTT,CSADPIAVGDMPDTQYF,-,many,TRBJ2-3,TRBV20-1
TGTGCCAGCGGCCCTGGGGTAGTGGCAACTAATGAAAAACTGTTTTTT,CASGPGVVATNEKLFF,-,many,TRBJ1-4,TRBV5-5
TGTGCCAGTAGTATCGCGAATCAGCCCCAGCATTTT,CASSIANQPQHF,-,many,TRBJ1-5,TRBV19
TGTGCCAGCAGCTTAACTGGGGCTTGGAATGAGCAGTTCTTC,CASSLTGAWNEQFF,-,many,TRBJ2-1,TRBV7-8
TGCGCCAGCAGCTTGGACAGGGGCGATGAAAAACTGTTTTTT,CASSLDRGDEKLFF,TRBD1,many,TRBJ1-4,TRBV5-1
TGTGCCAGCAGCTTACCGGGACAGGGGGCGTCCGGGGAGCTGTTTTTT,CASSLPGQGASGELFF,TRBD1,medium-sized,TRBJ2-2,TRBV7-3
TGTGCCAGCAGCTTGGAGGGAACCCTCTACGAGCAGTACTTC,CASSLEGTLYEQYF,-,many,TRBJ2-7,TRBV5-5
TGTGCCAGTAGTTGGGCCAGGAGCTCTGGAAACACCATATATTTT,CASSWARSSGNTIYF,-,-,TRBJ1-3,TRBV19
TGCAGTGCACTCCTAAGGAAAGGCTCCTACAATGAGCAGTTCTTC,CSALLRKGSYNEQFF,-,many,TRBJ2-1,TRBV20-1
TGTGCCAGCAGTGAAGCCGGGACAGGGGGCAACGAGCAGTACTTC,CASSEAGTGGNEQYF,TRBD1,many,TRBJ2-7,TRBV2
TGTGCCAGCAGCTGGGGACTAGCGGGAGTTTCCGGGGAGCTGTTTTTT,CASSWGLAGVSGELFF,TRBD2,many,TRBJ2-2,TRBV5-6
TGTGCCAGTAGTATGGGAGACAGGGGATATAGCAATCAGCCCCAGCATTTT,CASSMGDRGYSNQPQHF,TRBD1,many,TRBJ1-5,TRBV19
TGTGCCAGCAGCCAATTTACTGGAAACACCATATATTTT,CASSQFTGNTIYF,-,many,TRBJ1-3,TRBV3-1
TGTGCCAGCAGTGTGACAGGGGGCTTTTTGGCTTTCTTT,CASSVTGGFLAFF,TRBD1,-,TRBJ1-1,TRBV2
TGTGCCACCAGCGGCCGGGACACCACTTCCTACGAGCAGTACTTC,CATSGRDTTSYEQYF,-,once,TRBJ2-7,TRBV15
TGTGCCAGCAGTTTGGGGACAGGGGATACGCAGTATTTT,CASSLGTGDTQYF,TRBD1,few,TRBJ2-3,TRBV28
TGTGCCAGCAGCCCAGGGGCCAGCGGGAGAACTATGTTCTTC,CASSPGASGRTMFF,TRBD2,few,TRBJ2-1,TRBV27
TGTGCCAGCAATTTAGATTGGGGACGAGCGACAGATACGCAGTATTTT,CASNLDWGRATDTQYF,-,many,TRBJ2-3,TRBV12-3/TRBV12-4
TGTGCCAGCAGGTGGACAGGGGACTATGGCTACACCTTC,CASRWTGDYGYTF,TRBD1,many,TRBJ1-2,TRBV6-5
TGCAGTGCTAGGTCACCGACAGGGGGGCAAGAGACCCAGTACTTC,CSARSPTGGQETQYF,TRBD1,-,TRBJ2-5,TRBV20-1
TGTGCCAGCAGCCAAGGGGCAGGGACCTCCACCATATATTTT,CASSQGAGTSTIYF,-,many,TRBJ1-3,TRBV3-1
TGCAGTGCTAGAGTCCTAGCGGGAGTAAATGAGCAGTTCTTC,CSARVLAGVNEQFF,TRBD2,many,TRBJ2-1,TRBV20-1
TGCAGCGTTGAGTGGACTAGCGGGATCTGCGAGCAGTACTTC,CSVEWTSGICEQYF,TRBD2,-,TRBJ2-7,TRBV29-1
TGCAGTGCTAGAGGGACAGGCACAGATACGCAGTATTTT,CSARGTGTDTQYF,-,-,TRBJ2-3,TRBV20-1
TGTGCCAGCAGTTACGGGAGGGGCGCCCTGTACTTC,CASSYGRGALYF,TRBD2,many,TRBJ2-7,TRBV6-2/TRBV6-3
TGTGCCAGCAGCGCCGGGACAGGGGCGGGTGGAAACACCATATATTTT,CASSAGTGAGGNTIYF,TRBD1,many,TRBJ1-3,TRBV9
TGTGCCAGCAGCTTAGCTAGGACTGAGCAGTTCTTC,CASSLARTEQFF,-,many,TRBJ2-1,TRBV11-2
TGTGCCAGCAGGGTGGACGGCTCTGGAAACACCATATATTTT,CASRVDGSGNTIYF,-,many,TRBJ1-3,TRBV6-1
TGCGCCAGCAGTTTTGCGGAGGGCCTGAAACGAGGTGGCTACACCTTC,CASSFAEGLKRGGYTF,-,many,TRBJ1-2,TRBV5-1
TGTGCCAGCAGCGAGGGACTAGCGTCCTACAATGAGCAGTTCTTC,CASSEGLASYNEQFF,TRBD2,many,TRBJ2-1,TRBV11-2
TGTGCCTGGAGGGGGCAGGCTAGCAATCAGCCCCAGCATTTT,CAWRGQASNQPQHF,-,many,TRBJ1-5,TRBV30
TGTGCCAACAGCCGCGGTCAGGGAGGGCTCGAGCAGTACTTC,CANSRGQGGLEQYF,TRBD2,-,TRBJ2-7,TRBV3-1
TGTGCCAGCAGCTCCCGGGACAGGGCCAACAATGAGCAGTTCTTC,CASSSRDRANNEQFF,TRBD1,many,TRBJ2-1,TRBV5-4
TGCAGTGTTTGGGCCTACAGGGGGGGGTACTATGGCTACACCTTC,CSVWAYRGGYYGYTF,TRBD1,many,TRBJ1-2,TRBV20-1
TGCGCCTCGCACAACACCGGGGAGCTGTTTTTT,CASHNTGELFF,-,many,TRBJ2-2,TRBV4-1
TGTGCCAGCAGTCCTACGGGACTAGGATACGAGCAGTACTTC,CASSPTGLGYEQYF,TRBD2,many,TRBJ2-7,TRBV27
TGTGCCAGCAGCTTTAGAGGAACCGACAGGGCTGGCTACACCTTC,CASSFRGTDRAGYTF,TRBD1,-,TRBJ1-2,TRBV9
TGTGCCAGCAGACCGGGCACAGGTAGTTTTAGTGGAAACACCATATATTTT,CASRPGTGSFSGNTIYF,-,many,TRBJ1-3,TRBV6-5
TGTGCCAGCAGTCCCCCACCCGACACTTCCTACGAGCAGTACTTC,CASSPPPDTSYEQYF,-,many,TRBJ2-7,TRBV28
TGTGCCACCAGCAGAGCTAATTCACCCCTCCACTTT,CATSRANSPLHF,-,many,TRBJ1-6,TRBV15